A selection of T cell receptor beta chains follows, all from one sample in a study of blood T cell repertoires in COVID-19. Generated by immunoSEQ multiplex PCR, the TCRdb table keeps only in-frame clones and is missing some. The sample contains 400,000 or so clones, roughly 86% of which appear only once. Sequencing used peripheral blood. These receptors were collected from a human donor in a cohort sampled during active COVID-19. CDR3s include the opening cysteine and the closing phenylalanine or tryptophan. A D gene is named only where the DNA matches it firmly.

d_call j_call v_call cdr3_nt cdr3_aa
TRBD2 TRBJ2-1 TRBV12-5 TGTGCTAGTGGTTTAGACAGAACAGGGCTAGCGGGACCCTACAATGAGCAGTTCTTC CASGLDRTGLAGPYNEQFF
- TRBJ2-7 TRBV7-2 TGTGCCAGCAGCTTAGTGGCACGGGTTTTAACCTACGAGCAGTACTTC CASSLVARVLTYEQYF
- TRBJ1-1 TRBV7-9 TGTGCCAGCAGCTTGGCGGCAAGGAACACTGAAGCTTTCTTT CASSLAARNTEAFF
- TRBJ1-5 TRBV6-1 TGTGCCAGCAGTGAGGTGGGGCTAGGCAATCAGCCCCAGCATTTT CASSEVGLGNQPQHF
TRBD1 TRBJ2-2 TRBV6-2/TRBV6-3 TGTGCCAGCAGTTGGCCGGAAACCCAGGGGGTGGACACCGGGGAGCTGTTTTTT CASSWPETQGVDTGELFF
TRBD2 TRBJ2-1 TRBV7-3 TGTGCCAGCAGCTTAGGGAGAGCGGGGAGCTCCTACAATGAGCAGTTCTTC CASSLGRAGSSYNEQFF
TRBD1 TRBJ2-7 TRBV11-1 TGTGCCAGCAGCTTAGCGGGGACAGGGCCCTACGAGCAGTACTTC CASSLAGTGPYEQYF
TRBD2 TRBJ2-1 TRBV15 TGTGCCACCAGCAGGCACATGGGACTAGGTTTCTACAATGAGCAGTTCTTC CATSRHMGLGFYNEQFF
- TRBJ1-2 TRBV7-7 TGTGCTAGCAGCCCTCCCAGGGTAGGGCGGTGGTATGGCTACACCTTC CASSPPRVGRWYGYTF
TRBD2 TRBJ2-5 TRBV6-5 TGTGCCAGCAGTAACGGACTAGTACAAGAGACCCAGTACTTC CASSNGLVQETQYF
TRBD1 TRBJ1-2 TRBV30 TGTGCCTGGACCAACGGACAGGGAGCTGGCTACACCTTC CAWTNGQGAGYTF
- TRBJ2-2 TRBV23-1 TGCGCCAGCAGTCAATCTGGGGGCAGGAACACCGGGGAGCTGTTTTTT CASSQSGGRNTGELFF
- TRBJ2-7 TRBV12-3/TRBV12-4 TGTGCCAGCAGCCTAACAGGGAACCCAAAGTACTTC CASSLTGNPKYF
TRBD1 TRBJ1-1 TRBV5-1 TGCGCCAGCAGCTCTGGGACAGATAACACTGAAGCTTTCTTT CASSSGTDNTEAFF
- TRBJ2-7 TRBV30 TGTGCCTGGATCGTAAGGGAGTCCTACGAGCAGTACTTC CAWIVRESYEQYF